Detailed here is one T cell receptor beta chain. This clonotype was detected ten times or more. Its antigen is unknown. Base qualities were left out, and no much larger clone turns up one base away. The data stem from a study of T cells in Graves' hyperthyroidism and ophthalmopathy (dated by TCRdb to between 2018 and 2021). Looking at the study overall: Peripheral blood was collected at initial diagnosis, before any treatment. To identify distinguishing TCR V-J signatures, a discovery cohort of about a hundred patients was used, comprising some 45 with Graves' ophthalmopathy and around 57 with stable Graves' hyperthyroidism. Prospective prediction of ophthalmopathy was tested in an independent validation cohort of 18 to 20 hyperthyroidism patients and 17 patients who later progressed to ophthalmopathy. The roughly 99 discovery patients were divided at random into training and test sets in a 7:3 ratio. Thyroid tissue and blood T-cell repertoires from roughly six Graves' hyperthyroidism patients were also compared in the study. Once sampling was done, hyperthyroidism patients were given methimazole at a starting dose of 30 mg daily, whereas ophthalmopathy patients were given high-dose intravenous methylprednisolone. TCR Vbeta CDR3 sequencing of approximately 140 peripheral blood samples (43 ophthalmopathy, 75 to 85 hyperthyroidism and approximately 17 progressor patients) is reported in the paper. The research as a whole found: Blood samples also contained most of the expanded thyroid clonotypes (frequency above 0.001), which suggests that blood repertoires may reflect thyroid immune responses. In validation, the model predicted progression to ophthalmopathy a median of roughly 6.1 months before onset, with over 55% sensitivity and more than 72% specificity. A model built on a 13 V-J signature distinguished ophthalmopathy from stable hyperthyroidism, reaching roughly 88% sensitivity and approximately 81% specificity in cross-validation and 80%/75% in testing. Sample size was not statistically predetermined, and blinding of investigators to group allocation was not performed.

From the cysteine through the phenylalanine, the CDR3 covers 15 amino acids. This entry keeps only the CDR3 DNA: 45 bases, framed from base 1. Germline trimming amounts to 1 base on V and 5 bases on J, with 6 as the count of junction bases outside the gene matches. CDR1 SGHTA and CDR2 FQGNSA are derived from the germline V gene. A patient counted as having stable Graves' hyperthyroidism if no progression to ophthalmopathy occurred over 18 months of follow-up. Hyperthyroidism patients were newly diagnosed, with disease duration under 2 months, and aged 18 to 65 years. The study excluded patients with uncontrolled infections, other autoimmune diseases, pregnancy or lactation. Diagnoses were established on the basis of clinical symptoms, serum thyroxine and TRAb, thyroid ultrasound, and orbital computed tomography. PBMCs were isolated from about 9.2 ml of fresh peripheral blood by Ficoll-Paque density gradient centrifugation. Trizol reagent was used to extract total RNA, and RNA quality was then checked on an Agilent 2100 Bioanalyzer.

The TCR beta CDR3 regions were amplified from the RNA transcripts. The first round of RT-PCR for the TCR CDR3 was performed with the HTBI primer set and the Qiagen OneStep RT-PCR kit. Libraries were constructed in a second round of multiplex PCR, after which size selection and purification were carried out. Libraries were sequenced paired-end with 100 bp reads on an Illumina HiSeq2000. The source study handled its data this way. SOAPnuke was used to process the raw data, throwing out any read that contained adapters or uncalled bases, had a mean Phred below 15, or lacked an exact constant-primer or identifier match. High-quality paired reads were merged with COPE v1.2.5, and unique nucleotide sequences were defined as clonotypes. Clonotypes were aligned to IMGT TRBV, TRBD and TRBJ reference segments using MiTCR v1.1. The analysis was restricted to V-J combinations with a frequency above 0.0001, which together covered just over 99% of the repertoires. The TCS score was defined as F50 (clonal expansion) divided by E x V (chaos), with BLOSUM62-based TCRdist calculated between CDR3 peptides within each V-J. Welch's t-statistics and random forest reduced several hundred V-J features to about 13, which were used in a naive Bayes classifier (R e1071). TCRdb cleaned the public reads at Q25 with fastp, built clones with MiXCR and kept in-frame beta chains. Every entry covers one CDR3 protein and lists the most common genes and DNA from its rows. These V and J calls rely on TCRdb rather than the paper's analysis. The sample data list roughly 330,000 distinct CDR3 sequences, and roughly 15% of these were observed just once. Of the sample, around 35% falls within the top ten clones.

The sequence is built from TRBV7-2 and TRBJ2-5, and TRBD2 aligns with 8 junction nucleotides. This clonotype originated in a man aged 25 to 45 with Graves' hyperthyroidism. Sequencing was carried out using blood. This receptor has the CDR3 CASSLGAGEGETQYF. At the DNA level, the sequence is TGTGCCAGCAGCTTAGGAGCGGGAGAGGGGGAGACCCAGTACTTC.